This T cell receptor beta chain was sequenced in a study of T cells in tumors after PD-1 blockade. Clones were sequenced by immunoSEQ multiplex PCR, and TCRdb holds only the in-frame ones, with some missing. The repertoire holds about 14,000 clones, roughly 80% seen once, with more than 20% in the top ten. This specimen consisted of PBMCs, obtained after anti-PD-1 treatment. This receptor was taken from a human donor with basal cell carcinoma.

CDR3 nucleotide sequence: TGTGCCAGTAGTAGGTCCGCAGGGGTCACTGAAGCTTTCTTT. This codes for CASSRSAGVTEAFF. The chain is built from TRBV19 and TRBJ1-1; TRBD1 might be the D (6 bases). V was cut by 4 bases and J by 4 bases, with 13 bases left in between. Germline assignment: CDR1 LNHDA and CDR2 SQIVND (reference sequence). CDR3 length: 14 amino acids.